These 25 T cell receptor beta chains were sequenced from one sample in a study of cytomegalovirus exposure and HLA in healthy donors. PCR employed 60 Vbeta and 13 Jbeta primers. Profiling relied on immunoSEQ multiplex PCR, and the TCRdb table lists in-frame clones only, not all of them. The top ten hold approximately 9.9% of the sample, which has tens of thousands of clones, just under 80% seen once. The sequenced sample was PBMCs. The receptor source for this set is a man between 35 and 55 years old in good health and CMV-seronegative.

CDR3 nucleotide sequence: TGTGCCAGCAGCGTAGAGGGGGGGATATTTCAGCAGTATTTT. Its protein is CASSVEGGIFQQYF. The V gene is TRBV9, the J gene TRBJ2-3; D may be TRBD2 (7 bases). Trimming stripped 0 bases from V and 11 bases from J, with 16 bases between. CDR3 size: 14 residues. Per the germline V gene, CDR1 is SGDLS and CDR2 is YYNGEE.

The chain links TRBV7-6 to TRBJ2-5; D might be TRBD2 (7 bases). The J call is doubtful: the DNA matches TRBJ2-7 better. The CDR3 totals 18 residues. Germline loops: CDR1 SGHVS, CDR2 FNYEAQ. The CDR3 DNA reads as TGTGCCAGCAGCTTAGTCCTGGGGGGGCCCGGGTTGGTTTACGAGCAGTACTTC. Translated: CASSLVLGGPGLVYEQYF.

This clone was observed once. J is TRBJ2-2 and V is TRBV15, with 7 bases that match TRBD2. V lost 0 bases and J lost 1; bases outside the gene matches: 5. Germline loops: CDR1 LNHNV, CDR2 YYDKDF (reference sequence). The CDR3 covers 17 residues. This CDR3 reads CATSRDPAGMNTGELFF. CDR3 DNA sequence: TGTGCCACCAGCAGAGATCCAGCGGGGATGAACACCGGGGAGCTGTTTTTT.

Remarks on this clone: Other DNA sequences from this sample encode an identical CDR3 as well. This chain uses TRBV6-1 with TRBJ1-3; D is undetermined. This CDR3 has 16 residues. V lost 3 bases and J 0 bases, leaving 12 bases between the germline ends. Germline assignment: CDR1 MNHNS and CDR2 SASEGT. Written as DNA, the CDR3 is TGTGCCAGCAGTGAGGCGGCGGAACACTCTGGAAACACCATATATTTT. Amino acid sequence: CASSEAAEHSGNTIYF.

In its sample, this clone was seen once. This chain links TRBV9 with TRBJ2-1; 10 nucleotides agree with TRBD2. The CDR3 loop spans 16 amino acids. The V segment lost 0 bases and the J segment 6 bases; nucleotides outside the gene matches: 6. Germline-derived CDR1 and CDR2 are SGDLS and YYNGEE. The CDR3 region is CASSVARGLASNEQFF. The CDR3 region has the DNA TGTGCCAGCAGCGTAGCTAGGGGACTAGCGAGCAATGAGCAGTTCTTC. The variable domain in full, completed from reference TRBV9 and TRBJ2-1, reads DSGVTQTPKHLITATGQRVTLRCSPRSGDLSVYWYQQSLDQGLQFLIQYYNGEERAKGNILERFSAQQFPDLHSELNLSSLELGDSALYFCASSVARGLASNEQFFGPGTRLTVL.

The J gene is TRBJ2-5, the V gene TRBV6-5; D is possibly TRBD2 (5 bases). The CDR3 has 14 amino acids. Looked up from germline, CDR1 is MNHEY and CDR2 is SVGAGI. Trimming cost V 3 bases and J 5 bases, with 13 bases left between them. The CDR3 loop reads CASSYLSSYETQYF. Here the CDR3 DNA reads TGTGCCAGCAGTTATCTTTCTAGCTATGAGACCCAGTACTTC.

The gene calls are TRBV18 and TRBJ2-5; 8 bases line up with TRBD1. J lost 2 bases, V lost 6 bases, and 5 bases had no gene match. The germline CDR1 and CDR2 sequences are KGHSH and LQKENI. The CDR3 length is 14 residues. DNA of the CDR3: TGTGCCAGCTCTCCTGGACAGGGACAAGAGACCCAGTACTTC. Protein: CASSPGQGQETQYF.

The rearrangement joins TRBV2 to TRBJ1-3, with D hard to call. Germline CDR1 reads SNHLY; CDR2 reads FYNNEI. Trimming pared 7 bases from V and 0 bases from J, leaving 10 bases between. The CDR3 sequence is 14 residues long. The CDR3: CASTPGGSGNTIYF. In DNA form, the CDR3 reads TGTGCCAGCACCCCCGGAGGCTCTGGAAACACCATATATTTT.

This chain connects TRBV5-5 to TRBJ1-6, with a weak D call TRBD1 (5 bases). CDR3 length: 15 residues. Germline V gene data show CDR1 as SGHKS and CDR2 as YYEKEE (reference sequence). V lost 3 bases, J lost 2 bases, and 9 bases lay in between. The CDR3 loop is CASSSTGTYNSPLHF. The DNA for the CDR3 is TGTGCCAGCAGCTCCACAGGTACCTATAATTCACCCCTCCACTTT.

V gene TRBV5-4 combines with J gene TRBJ2-3; no definite D call. CDR1 and CDR2 from the germline V gene are SGHNT and YYREEE (reference sequence). The CDR3 is 16 residues long. Between the trimmed V and J ends, which lost 3 bases and 0 bases, there was a span of 14 bases. The DNA of the CDR3 is TGTGCCAGCAGCTCACCTGGGCAACCGAGCACAGATACGCAGTATTTT. Its translation is CASSSPGQPSTDTQYF.

The chain is built from TRBV6-5 and TRBJ1-5; 9 bases align to TRBD1. The junction had 1 base not matched to a gene; V was cut back by 4 bases and J by 6 bases. The CDR3 loop spans 13 amino acids. Germline assignment: CDR1 MNHEY and CDR2 SVGAGI. CDR3 in amino acids: CASSSDRGQPQHF. Here the CDR3 DNA reads TGTGCCAGCAGTTCGGACAGGGGTCAGCCCCAGCATTTT.

J is TRBJ1-6 and V is TRBV27; TRBD1 might be the D (6 bases). Per the germline V gene, CDR1 is MNHEY and CDR2 is SMNVEV (reference sequence). CDR3 length equals 16 residues. Between the trimmed V and J ends, which lost 3 bases and 8 bases, there was a span of 17 bases. The CDR3 nucleotides are TGTGCCAGCAGTTTTCGGGACATGGGTGCGGATTCACCCCTCCACTTT. Its translation is CASSFRDMGADSPLHF.

The CDR3 DNA is TGTGCCAGCAGCTTCCACGCCGGAAGGGGTGATGAGCAGTTCTTC. Its protein product is CASSFHAGRGDEQFF. V usage is TRBV11-2 and J usage is TRBJ2-1, with D possibly matching TRBD1 (5 bases). Trimming cost V 3 bases and J 8 bases, with 17 bases left between them. The V gene's germline CDR1 is SGHAT and CDR2 FQNNGV. The CDR3 contains 15 residues.

CDR3 sequence (DNA): TGTGCCAGTAGTATGCAGACAGGGAACACTGAAGCTTTCTTT. Translated, it gives CASSMQTGNTEAFF. This rearrangement joins TRBV19 to TRBJ1-1; TRBD1 might be the D (6 bases). V was pared by 3 bases and J by 1 base, with 9 bases between. The CDR3 sequence is 14 residues long. Per the germline V gene, CDR1 is LNHDA and CDR2 is SQIVND (reference sequence).

This clone was counted a single time. The chain is built from TRBV2 and TRBJ2-2; 12 bases line up with TRBD1. Germline assignment: CDR1 SNHLY and CDR2 FYNNEI. With 7 bases clipped from V and 6 bases from J, the junction kept 6 bases outside the gene matches. There are 15 residues in the CDR3. As DNA, the CDR3 is TGTGCCAGCAAGTGGGACAGGGGGCTTTCCGGGGAGCTGTTTTTT. Protein product: CASKWDRGLSGELFF. The full variable domain, completed using reference TRBV2 and TRBJ2-2, is EPEVTQTPSHQVTQMGQEVILRCVPISNHLYFYWYRQILGQKVEFLVSFYNNEISEKSEIFDDQFSVERPDGSNFTLKIRSTKLEDSAMYFCASKWDRGLSGELFFGEGSRLTVL.

Of note for this clone: Mismatch with germline at one junction end may stem from a read error. The CDR3 loop reads CATSRGVSGGALDTQYF. In DNA form, the CDR3 reads TGTGCCACGAGCAGAGGGGTGAGCGGGGGGGCATTGGATACGCAGTATTTT. The V call is TRBV15, the J call TRBJ2-3, with TRBD2 identical over 10 bases. Germline V gene data show CDR1 as LNHNV and CDR2 as YYDKDF (reference sequence). The CDR3 has 17 residues. Complete variable domain (other parts from reference TRBV15 and TRBJ2-3): DAMVIQNPRYQVTQFGKPVTLSCSQTLNHNVMYWYQQKSSQAPKLLFHYYDKDFNNEADTPDNFQSRRPNTSFCFLDIRSPGLGDTAMYLCATSRGVSGGALDTQYFGPGTRLTVL.

This chain links TRBV7-8 with TRBJ2-7; maybe TRBD2 (5 bases). Germline CDR1 SGHVS, CDR2 FQNEAQ. There are 14 residues in the CDR3. The ends were cut back, 5 bases at V and 3 bases at J, with 14 bases in the middle. The CDR3, as DNA: TGTGCCAGCAGCCTCGGACTCTACAGCTACGAGCAGTACTTC. Its protein is CASSLGLYSYEQYF.

The chain carries TRBV5-6 and TRBJ2-7, with D uncertain. Trimming removed 1 base from V and 1 base from J, with 9 bases in between. The CDR3 length is 14 residues. Germline CDR1 and CDR2: SGHDT and YYEEEE. The CDR3, as DNA: TGTGCCAGCAGCTTGATTCAGGTGTCCTACGAGCAGTACTTC. Translation gives CASSLIQVSYEQYF.

The chain has TRBV10-3 and TRBJ1-4; no clear D. The germline gives CDR1 ENHRY, CDR2 SYGVKD. The CDR3 contains 16 residues. V was trimmed by 0 bases and J by 1 base, leaving 9 bases between them. The CDR3 region is CAISESSIGTNEKLFF. Here the CDR3 DNA reads TGTGCCATCAGTGAGTCCTCTATCGGAACTAATGAAAAACTGTTTTTT.

The V and J genes are TRBV19 and TRBJ1-1; D perhaps matches TRBD1 (5 bases). Germline CDR1 reads LNHDA; CDR2 reads SQIVND (reference sequence). Trimming stripped 3 bases from V and 10 bases from J, with 12 bases between. This CDR3 has 12 amino acids. The CDR3 DNA is TGTGCCAGTAGTATTTACCAGGGCCCAGCTTTCTTT. It encodes CASSIYQGPAFF.

The V call is TRBV7-2, the J call TRBJ1-1; 8 bases agree with TRBD1. Per germline, CDR1 SGHTA and CDR2 FQGNSA. This CDR3 has 18 amino acids. Losses at the gene ends were 5 bases for V and 3 bases for J; bases not matched to a gene: 17. CDR3 residues: CASSRYLPTGAVDTEAFF. As DNA, the CDR3 is TGTGCCAGCAGCCGATACCTCCCGACAGGGGCGGTCGACACTGAAGCTTTCTTT.

This clone is a singleton in its sample. This chain connects TRBV27 to TRBJ1-6; D is unclear. Germline assignment: CDR1 MNHEY and CDR2 SMNVEV (reference sequence). The V gene lost 6 bases and the J gene lost 6 bases, with 18 bases spanning the gap. This CDR3 spans 16 amino acids. As DNA, the CDR3 is TGTGCCAGCAGGTTAACAGAGCTACAAGTTAATTCACCCCTCCACTTT. The encoded protein is CASRLTELQVNSPLHF.

The CDR3 coding sequence is TGTGCCAGCAGTCGAGCGGGAGGCCTATACGAGCAGTTCTTC. Its protein product is CASSRAGGLYEQFF. This chain uses TRBV28 with TRBJ2-7, with 9 positions matching TRBD2. Matching the DNA end better, TRBJ2-1 makes the J call doubtful. Germline-derived CDR1 and CDR2 are MDHEN and SYDVKM. The CDR3 runs 14 residues.

V usage is TRBV5-1 and J usage is TRBJ2-7, with TRBD2 matching 11 bases. CDR1 and CDR2 from the germline V gene are SGHRS and YFSETQ. After removal of 1 base from V and 4 bases from J, the junction contained 4 bases not matched to a gene. This CDR3 has 15 amino acids. The CDR3 is CASSLLAGGLYEQYF. The CDR3 bases are TGCGCCAGCAGCTTGCTAGCGGGAGGTCTGTACGAGCAGTACTTC. The entire variable domain, with the rest obtained from reference TRBV5-1 and TRBJ2-7, is as follows: KAGVTQTPRYLIKTRGQQVTLSCSPISGHRSVSWYQQTPGQGLQFLFEYFSETQRNKGNFPGRFSGRQFSNSRSEMNVSTLELGDSALYLCASSLLAGGLYEQYFGPGTRLTVT.

J is TRBJ2-2 and V is TRBV5-6, with TRBD2 as a possible D gene (6 bases). CDR3 length equals 17 residues. The germline V gene encodes CDR1 SGHDT and CDR2 YYEEEE. Trimming stripped 4 bases from V and 1 base from J, with 17 bases between. CDR3 amino acids: CASSLILPGLNTGELFF. The CDR3 region has the DNA TGTGCCAGCAGCCTAATTTTACCGGGACTGAACACCGGGGAGCTGTTTTTT. The variable domain in full, completed from reference TRBV5-6 and TRBJ2-2, reads DAGVTQSPTHLIKTRGQQVTLRCSPKSGHDTVSWYQQALGQGPQFIFQYYEEEERQRGNFPDRFSGHQFPNYSSELNVNALLLGDSALYLCASSLILPGLNTGELFFGEGSRLTVL.